This T cell receptor beta chain originates from a study of T cell responses to AZD1222 COVID-19 vaccine. The protocol was immunoSEQ multiplex PCR, while the TCRdb copy is restricted to in-frame clones and leaves out a portion. The table includes around 150,000 clones, over 80% detected once. Between the trimmed V and J ends, which lost 4 bases and 4 bases, there was a span of 13 bases. The CDR3 loop spans 14 amino acids. CDR1 and CDR2 from the germline V gene are KGHSH and LQKENI. Material: peripheral blood, obtained 28 days after the second AZD1222 dose. The source of this sequence is an adult who received the AZD1222 COVID-19 vaccine. The chain couples TRBV18 to TRBJ1-1; no definite D call. For the CDR3, the DNA is TGTGCCAGCTCACTCACCGCAGAGGGCACTGAAGCTTTCTTT. Translation gives CASSLTAEGTEAFF.